This is a list of T cell receptor beta chains from one sample in a study of beta chain features in type 1 diabetes. TCRdb keeps only in-frame clones here, not all; method: immunoSEQ multiplex PCR. Altogether about 370,000 clones are present, roughly 16% being singletons, with the ten largest covering roughly 0.019%. Sample: naive CD4+ T cells from blood. The receptors come from a woman between 18 and 29 years old in good health. Each CDR3 is given with its conserved first and last residue. The D gene is left open where the match is weak. Some rows have no size entry. The others give once, few or many, or a class for an expanded clone.

D gene	clone size	V gene	J gene	CDR3 DNA	CDR3 protein
TRBD1	NA	TRBV2	TRBJ1-1	TGTGCCAGCAACCTCGTTGCAGGGGGCAACACTGAAGCTTTCTTT	CASNLVAGGNTEAFF
TRBD2	NA	TRBV11-2	TRBJ2-1	TGTGCCAGCAGCTTGGGACTAGCGGGAGTAAACTGCTTCTTC	CASSLGLAGVNCFF
NA	NA	TRBV5-6	TRBJ1-5	TGTGCCAGCAGCTGGGGAGGGGGGTCGGGTCAGCCCCAGCATTTT	CASSWGGGSGQPQHF
TRBD2	few	TRBV18	TRBJ2-3	TGTGCCAGCTCACTGATAGCGGGAGGTGCCGTGGATACGCAGTATTTT	CASSLIAGGAVDTQYF
NA	NA	TRBV11-2	TRBJ2-7	TGTGCCAGCAGGCTAGCGCACTCCTACGAGCAGTACTTC	CASRLAHSYEQYF
TRBD1	NA	TRBV28	TRBJ1-1	TGTGCCAGCAGTTCCATACTGACAGGGTATACTGAAGCTTTCTTT	CASSSILTGYTEAFF
NA	NA	TRBV19	TRBJ2-7	TGTGCCAGTACCGTCCGGGACACCGGCTCCTACGAGCAGTACTTC	CASTVRDTGSYEQYF
NA	few	TRBV14	TRBJ2-5	TGTGCCAGCAGCCAATGGGATGGAGGGACCCAGTACTTC	CASSQWDGGTQYF
NA	few	TRBV9	TRBJ1-3	TGTGCCAGCAGCCTTCAGGGGCACACCATATATTTT	CASSLQGHTIYF
TRBD2	NA	TRBV5-1	TRBJ2-1	TGCGCCAGCAGCCCGGGAGGGCGAATGGGCGATTCATACAATGAGCAGTTCTTC	CASSPGGRMGDSYNEQFF
TRBD1	few	TRBV27	TRBJ1-2	TGTGCCAGCAGTCGACAGGGAGGTTCATGGTATGGCTACACCTTC	CASSRQGGSWYGYTF
TRBD1	NA	TRBV11-2	TRBJ2-5	TGTGCCAGCAGCCGAGGGACAGCCGGAGGAAGTGAGACCCAGTACTTC	CASSRGTAGGSETQYF
TRBD2	NA	TRBV6-1	TRBJ2-3	TGTGCCAGCAGTGAAGTGTTCGGGACTAGCCTAGATACGCAGTATTTT	CASSEVFGTSLDTQYF
NA	few	TRBV30	TRBJ1-2	TGTGCCTGGAGAGCGGACAGTGTATATGGCTACACCTTC	CAWRADSVYGYTF
TRBD1	few	TRBV5-1	TRBJ2-7	TGCGCCAGCAGCGCCGGGACAGCGTACGAGCAGTACTTC	CASSAGTAYEQYF
TRBD2	NA	TRBV28	TRBJ2-5	TGTGCCAGCAGTTCCCGACTAGCGGGAACGGAGACCCAGTACTTC	CASSSRLAGTETQYF
NA	NA	TRBV18	TRBJ2-7	TGTGCCAGCTCACCACAAAATGGGCCCACCTACGAGCAGTACTTC	CASSPQNGPTYEQYF
NA	NA	TRBV7-9	TRBJ2-7	TGTGCCAGCAGCCGCAACACGGGAGCCTACGAGCAGTACTTC	CASSRNTGAYEQYF
NA	few	TRBV7-9	TRBJ1-1	TGTGCCAGCAGCGCGACAGGGAACACTGAAGCTTTCTTT	CASSATGNTEAFF
TRBD2	NA	TRBV15	TRBJ2-4	TGTGCCACCAGCAGAGTACTAGCGGGAGTGAACATTCAGTACTTC	CATSRVLAGVNIQYF
TRBD2	NA	TRBV6-1	TRBJ2-1	TGTGCCAGCAGTCCACGGACTAGCGGGAGCTATGAGCAGTTCTTC	CASSPRTSGSYEQFF
NA	NA	TRBV9	TRBJ2-1	TGTGCCAGCGGTACACAGTCAAATGAGCAGTTCTTC	CASGTQSNEQFF
NA	few	TRBV6-6	TRBJ2-2	TGTGCCACCAGAAAGGGGGCCGGGGAGCTGTTTTTT	CATRKGAGELFF
NA	few	TRBV20-1	TRBJ2-1	TGCAGAACGGACAGTTACAATGAGCAGTTCTTC	CRTDSYNEQFF
NA	few	TRBV5-4	TRBJ2-2	TGTGCCAGCAGCTTGAGACAGGACGGGGAGCTGTTTTTT	CASSLRQDGELFF
NA	few	TRBV7-2	TRBJ1-5	TGTGCCAGCAGCTTGGGGACTCTTGGGGGTCAGCCCCAGCATTTT	CASSLGTLGGQPQHF
NA	NA	TRBV6-1	TRBJ2-4	TGTGCCAGCAGCGAAGGATTCGACTTAAACAGGAGTTTGGCCAAAAACATTCAGTACTTC	CASSEGFDLNRSLAKNIQYF
NA	NA	TRBV4-3	TRBJ2-7	TGCGCCAGCAGCCAAGATATTTTATTTGACAGGAAGAACGAGCAGTACTTC	CASSQDILFDRKNEQYF
TRBD2	NA	TRBV5-4	TRBJ2-7	TGTGCCAGCAGCTTGGATCCGGGACTAGCGGGATGGGAGCAGTACTTC	CASSLDPGLAGWEQYF
NA	NA	TRBV28	TRBJ2-7	TGTGCCAGCAGTCCCCCCCTTGAGGTGCAGTACTTC	CASSPPLEVQYF
NA	few	TRBV11-2	TRBJ2-5	TGTGCCAGCAGCTTAGTCCCTAGCGCCAACCAAGAGACCCAGTACTTC	CASSLVPSANQETQYF
TRBD1	NA	TRBV5-1	TRBJ1-2	TGCGCCAGCAGCTTGGTTGGGACAGGCGGTTATGGCTACACCTTC	CASSLVGTGGYGYTF
TRBD2	few	TRBV19	TRBJ2-7	TGTGCCAGTAGTAGACCGGGACTAGCGGGCACCTACGAGCAGTACTTC	CASSRPGLAGTYEQYF
NA	NA	TRBV6-5	TRBJ2-7	TGTGCCAGCAGTAACATCCCCTACGAGCAGTACTTC	CASSNIPYEQYF
NA	few	TRBV29-1	TRBJ1-3	TGCAGCGTTGACTTACAGGGTACTGGAAACACCATATATTTT	CSVDLQGTGNTIYF
NA	NA	TRBV19	TRBJ1-5	TGTGCCAGTATCGGGGGAAAACAGCCCCAGCATTTT	CASIGGKQPQHF
NA	few	TRBV12-5	TRBJ2-1	TGTGCTAGTGGTTTGGTGCGGGGCCGCTACAATGAGCAGTTCTTC	CASGLVRGRYNEQFF
TRBD1	NA	TRBV27	TRBJ1-5	TGTGCCAGCAGTCCGCCGGGACAGGGGAGGTACAGTCAGCCCCAGCATTTT	CASSPPGQGRYSQPQHF
TRBD1	NA	TRBV19	TRBJ2-7	TGTGCCAGTAGTGCCAATGACAGGGGGCGCGACTACGAGCAGTACTTC	CASSANDRGRDYEQYF
TRBD1	NA	TRBV30	TRBJ2-1	TGTGCCTGGAGTGTACAGGGGGGAAAGAATGAGCAGTTCTTC	CAWSVQGGKNEQFF